What follows is one T cell receptor (beta chain) and its context. The data derive from a study of blood T cell repertoires in COVID-19. About the study: The United States, Italy and Spain supplied acute and convalescent COVID-19 samples.

Assay used: immunoSEQ multiplex PCR; TCRdb lists only in-frame clones, some missing. Of around 250,000 clones listed, approximately 78% are singletons. The sample taken for sequencing was peripheral blood. The TCR comes from a young woman with acute or convalescent COVID-19.

CDR3 nucleotide sequence: TGTGCCAGCAGTCCCCCCGTGAACACTGAAGCTTTCTTT. It translates to CASSPPVNTEAFF. This sequence joins TRBV6-2 or TRBV6-3 and TRBJ1-1; D ambiguous. Germline V gene lookup returns CDR1 MNHEY and CDR2 SVGEGT. This CDR3 spans 13 amino acids. V lost 5 bases, J lost 0 bases, and 7 bases lay in between.